The rows below give T cell receptor beta chains drawn from one sample of a study of blood T cell repertoires in COVID-19. Profiled with immunoSEQ multiplex PCR; TCRdb holds only in-frame clones, not every one. Of approximately 84,000 clones listed, over 70% are singletons. Material for sequencing was peripheral blood. These receptor sequences come from a man in his forties or fifties with active or convalescent COVID-19. CDR3s include the opening cysteine and the closing phenylalanine or tryptophan. The order of the fields is clone size, D gene, J gene, V gene, CDR3 protein, CDR3 DNA. The D gene is left open where the match is weak. Rows may omit the clone size; those that give it use once, few, many or a size class.

size: .; D: TRBD1; J: TRBJ2-7; V: TRBV19; CDR3: CASTPGQGDEQYF; DNA: TGTGCCAGTACCCCGGGACAGGGGGACGAGCAGTACTTC
size: .; D: TRBD1; J: TRBJ1-1; V: TRBV6-5; CDR3: CASSWTGGEAFF; DNA: TGTGCCAGCAGCTGGACAGGTGGTGAAGCTTTCTTT
size: .; D: .; J: TRBJ1-2; V: TRBV5-1; CDR3: CASKVGAGDDYGYTF; DNA: TGCGCCAGCAAGGTAGGGGCAGGGGATGACTATGGCTACACCTTC
size: few; D: .; J: TRBJ2-2; V: TRBV6-2/TRBV6-3; CDR3: CASSYYRYLLGTGELFF; DNA: TGTGCCAGCAGTTACTACAGGTACCTCCTGGGCACCGGGGAGCTGTTTTTT
size: .; D: .; J: TRBJ1-1; V: TRBV29-1; CDR3: CSGQGIEATEAFF; DNA: TGCAGCGGCCAGGGGATAGAGGCCACTGAAGCTTTCTTT
size: .; D: TRBD1; J: TRBJ2-5; V: TRBV4-3; CDR3: CASSQGQGASPETQYF; DNA: TGCGCCAGCAGCCAAGGCCAGGGGGCGAGCCCAGAGACCCAGTACTTC
size: .; D: .; J: TRBJ2-5; V: TRBV5-1; CDR3: CASSSGAFQETQYF; DNA: TGCGCCAGCAGCTCAGGGGCGTTCCAAGAGACCCAGTACTTC
size: .; D: .; J: TRBJ2-1; V: TRBV4-1; CDR3: CASSPSFSASYNEQFF; DNA: TGCGCCAGCAGCCCGTCGTTTAGCGCTTCCTACAATGAGCAGTTCTTC
size: .; D: TRBD1; J: TRBJ2-2; V: TRBV30; CDR3: CACMGQTTGELFF; DNA: TGTGCCTGTATGGGACAGACCACCGGGGAGCTGTTTTTT
size: .; D: .; J: TRBJ2-5; V: TRBV7-2; CDR3: CASSSEETQYF; DNA: TGTGCCAGCAGCTCCGAAGAGACCCAGTACTTC
size: .; D: .; J: TRBJ2-2; V: TRBV5-4; CDR3: CASSLFGIRVNTGELFF; DNA: TGTGCCAGCAGCTTGTTCGGGATTCGGGTGAACACCGGGGAGCTGTTTTTT
size: .; D: TRBD1; J: TRBJ2-3; V: TRBV15; CDR3: CATSRPGQLSDTQYF; DNA: TGTGCCACCAGCAGGCCGGGACAGCTTTCTGATACGCAGTATTTT
size: .; D: TRBD2; J: TRBJ2-5; V: TRBV13; CDR3: CASSSTSGAGETQYF; DNA: TGTGCCAGCAGCTCCACTAGCGGGGCCGGGGAGACCCAGTACTTC
size: .; D: TRBD1; J: TRBJ2-7; V: TRBV7-6; CDR3: CASSLAGTGDEQYF; DNA: TGTGCCAGCAGCTTAGCGGGGACAGGCGACGAGCAGTACTTC
size: many; D: TRBD1; J: TRBJ1-5; V: TRBV7-8; CDR3: CASSREGTGMFQPQHF; DNA: TGTGCCAGCAGCCGAGAAGGGACAGGGATGTTTCAGCCCCAGCATTTT
size: few; D: TRBD1; J: TRBJ2-4; V: TRBV12-3/TRBV12-4; CDR3: CASSWDRGNIQYF; DNA: TGTGCCAGCAGTTGGGACAGGGGGAACATTCAGTACTTC
size: few; D: .; J: TRBJ1-2; V: TRBV6-5; CDR3: CASSWEGYGYTF; DNA: TGTGCCAGCAGTTGGGAGGGCTATGGCTACACCTTC
size: .; D: .; J: TRBJ1-1; V: TRBV6-6; CDR3: CASRGYTEAFF; DNA: TGTGCCAGTCGGGGGTACACTGAAGCTTTCTTT
size: once; D: .; J: TRBJ2-7; V: TRBV5-1; CDR3: CASSPTGTSSYEQYF; DNA: TGCGCCAGCAGCCCCACCGGGACATCCTCCTACGAGCAGTACTTC
size: .; D: .; J: TRBJ2-7; V: TRBV12-3/TRBV12-4; CDR3: CASSPGTFYEQYF; DNA: TGTGCCAGCAGTCCCGGGACTTTCTACGAGCAGTACTTC
size: .; D: TRBD1; J: TRBJ2-3; V: TRBV6-5; CDR3: CASSLGQGRTDTQYF; DNA: TGTGCCAGCAGTTTGGGACAGGGTAGGACAGATACGCAGTATTTT
size: .; D: .; J: TRBJ2-1; V: TRBV18; CDR3: CASSPPGTYNEQFF; DNA: TGTGCCAGCTCACCACCGGGCACGTACAATGAGCAGTTCTTC
size: .; D: .; J: TRBJ1-2; V: TRBV7-6; CDR3: CASSLGDYGYTF; DNA: TGTGCCAGCAGTCTAGGGGACTATGGCTACACCTTC
size: few; D: .; J: TRBJ1-2; V: TRBV7-9; CDR3: CASSLMTVPDNGYTF; DNA: TGTGCCAGCAGCTTAATGACAGTACCAGATAATGGCTACACCTTC